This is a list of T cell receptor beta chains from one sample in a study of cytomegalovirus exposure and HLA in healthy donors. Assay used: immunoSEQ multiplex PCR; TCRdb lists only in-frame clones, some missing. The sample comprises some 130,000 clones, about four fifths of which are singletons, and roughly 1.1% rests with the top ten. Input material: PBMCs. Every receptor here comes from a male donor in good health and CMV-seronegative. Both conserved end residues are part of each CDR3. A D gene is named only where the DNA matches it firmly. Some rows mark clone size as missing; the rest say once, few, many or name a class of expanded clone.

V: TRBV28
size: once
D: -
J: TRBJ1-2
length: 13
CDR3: CASTLPGYYGYTF

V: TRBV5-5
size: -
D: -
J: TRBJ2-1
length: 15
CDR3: CASSLTSPPYNEQFF

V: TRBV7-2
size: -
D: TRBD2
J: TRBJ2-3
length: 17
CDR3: CASSLWELAGSQDTQYF

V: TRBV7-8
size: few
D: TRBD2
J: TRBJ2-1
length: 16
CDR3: CASSPSGGAIRREQFF

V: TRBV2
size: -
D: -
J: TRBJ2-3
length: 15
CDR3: CASRRTGWGGDTQYF

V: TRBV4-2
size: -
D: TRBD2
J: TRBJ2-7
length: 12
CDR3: CASSPGGYEQYF

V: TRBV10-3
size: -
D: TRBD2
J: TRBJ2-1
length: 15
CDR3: CAITPAGGDYNEQFF

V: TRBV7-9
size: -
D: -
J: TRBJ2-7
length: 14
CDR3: CASSHPPGTYEQYF

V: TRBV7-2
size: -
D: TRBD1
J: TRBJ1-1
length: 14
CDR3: CASSFQGVNTEAFF

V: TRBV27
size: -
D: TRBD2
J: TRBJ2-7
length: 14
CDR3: CASSLAGGPREQYF

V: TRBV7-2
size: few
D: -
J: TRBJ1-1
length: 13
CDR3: CASSLESGTEAFF

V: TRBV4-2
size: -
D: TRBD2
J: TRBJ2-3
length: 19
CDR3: CASSHPEKTSGGITDTQYF

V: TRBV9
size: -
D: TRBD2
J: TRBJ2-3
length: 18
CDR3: CASSVSSSGGMGTDTQYF

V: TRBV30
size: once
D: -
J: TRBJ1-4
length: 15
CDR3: CAWSKDSGLPEKLFF

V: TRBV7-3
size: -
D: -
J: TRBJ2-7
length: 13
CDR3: CASSRGRDNEQYF

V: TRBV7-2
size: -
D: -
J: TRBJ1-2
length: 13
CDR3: CASSSRGQYGYTF

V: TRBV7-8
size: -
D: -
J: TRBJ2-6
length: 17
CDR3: CASSLALGGPGANVLTF

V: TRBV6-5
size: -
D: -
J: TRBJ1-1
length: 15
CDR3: CASSSNRYLNTEAFF

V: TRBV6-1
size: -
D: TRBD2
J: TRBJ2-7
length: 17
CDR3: CASSERYGTSGLYEQYF

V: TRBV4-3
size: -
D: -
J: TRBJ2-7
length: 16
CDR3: CASSQDYWRGNYEQYF

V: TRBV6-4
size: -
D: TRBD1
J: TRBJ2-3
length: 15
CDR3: CASSDSTGATDTQYF

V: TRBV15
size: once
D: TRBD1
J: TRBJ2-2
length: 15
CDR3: CATWDDRGPGGELFF

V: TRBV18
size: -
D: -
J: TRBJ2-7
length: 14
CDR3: CASSPRQGTYEQYF

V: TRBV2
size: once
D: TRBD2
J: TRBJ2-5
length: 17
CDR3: CASSEAVGLAGEETQYF